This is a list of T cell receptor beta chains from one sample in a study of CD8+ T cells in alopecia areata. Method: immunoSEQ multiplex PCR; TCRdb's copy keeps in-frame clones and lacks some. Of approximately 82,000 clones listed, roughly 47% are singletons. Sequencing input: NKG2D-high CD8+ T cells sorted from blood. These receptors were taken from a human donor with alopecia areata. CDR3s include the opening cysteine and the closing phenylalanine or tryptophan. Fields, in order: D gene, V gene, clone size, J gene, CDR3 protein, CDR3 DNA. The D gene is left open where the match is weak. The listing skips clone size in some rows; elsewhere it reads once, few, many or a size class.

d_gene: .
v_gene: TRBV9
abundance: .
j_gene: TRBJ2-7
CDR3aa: CASSPPVRSYEQYF
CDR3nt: TGTGCCAGCAGCCCCCCCGTGCGCTCCTACGAGCAGTACTTC

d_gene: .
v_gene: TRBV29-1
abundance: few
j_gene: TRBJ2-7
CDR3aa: CSVEESGVGEQYF
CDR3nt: TGCAGCGTTGAAGAATCGGGGGTTGGCGAGCAGTACTTC

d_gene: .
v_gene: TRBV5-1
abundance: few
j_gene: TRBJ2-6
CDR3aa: CASSPSGSGANVLTF
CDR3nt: TGCGCCAGCAGCCCCTCCGGCTCCGGGGCCAACGTCCTGACTTTC

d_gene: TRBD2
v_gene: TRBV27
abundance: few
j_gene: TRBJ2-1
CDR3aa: CASSLYGSGDFYNEQFF
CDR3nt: TGTGCCAGCAGTTTATACGGTAGCGGGGACTTCTACAATGAGCAGTTCTTC

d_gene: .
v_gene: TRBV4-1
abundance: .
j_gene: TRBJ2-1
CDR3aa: CASSQSPSEGEFF
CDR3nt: TGCGCCAGCAGCCAGAGCCCCTCGGAGGGGGAGTTCTTC

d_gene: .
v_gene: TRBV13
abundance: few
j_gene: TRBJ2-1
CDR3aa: CASSLATQGYRFF
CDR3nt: TGTGCCAGCAGCTTAGCGACACAGGGCTATCGGTTCTTC

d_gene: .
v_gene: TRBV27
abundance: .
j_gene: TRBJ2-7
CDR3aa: CASSLTGREQYF
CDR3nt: TGTGCCAGCAGCTTGACAGGACGGGAGCAGTACTTC

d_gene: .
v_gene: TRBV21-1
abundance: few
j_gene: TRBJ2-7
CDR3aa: CASSIPGTGTYEQYF
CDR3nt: TGTGCCAGCAGCATACCCGGGACAGGGACCTACGAGCAGTACTTC

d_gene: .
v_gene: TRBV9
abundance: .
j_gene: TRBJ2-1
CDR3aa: CASSPLRRPNNEQFF
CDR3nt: TGTGCCAGCAGCCCCCTGAGACGGCCAAACAATGAGCAGTTCTTC

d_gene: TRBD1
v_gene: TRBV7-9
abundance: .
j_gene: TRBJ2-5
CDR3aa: CASSRTGEETQYF
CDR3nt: TGTGCCAGCAGCCGGACAGGGGAAGAGACCCAGTACTTC

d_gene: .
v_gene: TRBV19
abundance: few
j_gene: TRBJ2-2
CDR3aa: CASSIAGELFF
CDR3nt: TGTGCCAGTAGTATTGCCGGGGAGCTGTTTTTT

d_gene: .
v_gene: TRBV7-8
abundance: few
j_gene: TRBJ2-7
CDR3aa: CASRRGPYEQYF
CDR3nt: TGTGCCAGCAGAAGGGGCCCCTACGAGCAGTACTTC

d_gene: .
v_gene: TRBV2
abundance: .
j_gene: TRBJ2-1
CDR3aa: CASSVDGGGYNEQFF
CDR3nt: TGTGCCAGCAGTGTTGACGGAGGGGGTTACAATGAGCAGTTCTTC

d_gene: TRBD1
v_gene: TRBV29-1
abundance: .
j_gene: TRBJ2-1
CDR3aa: CSGRRQGAYNEQFF
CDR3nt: TGCAGCGGACGAAGACAGGGGGCCTACAATGAGCAGTTCTTC

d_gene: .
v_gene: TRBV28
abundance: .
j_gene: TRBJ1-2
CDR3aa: CASSSFGYGYTF
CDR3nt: TGTGCCAGCAGTTCGTTCGGTTATGGCTACACCTTC

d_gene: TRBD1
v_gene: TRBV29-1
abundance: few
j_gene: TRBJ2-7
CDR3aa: CSVADRVLTYEQYF
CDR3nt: TGCAGCGTAGCCGACAGGGTCCTCACCTACGAGCAGTACTTC

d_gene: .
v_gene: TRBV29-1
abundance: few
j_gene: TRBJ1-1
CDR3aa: CSVDEAFF
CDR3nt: TGCAGCGTGGATGAAGCTTTCTTT

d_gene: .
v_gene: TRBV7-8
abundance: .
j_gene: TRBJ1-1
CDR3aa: CASSLLRANTEAFF
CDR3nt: TGTGCCAGCAGCTTATTACGGGCAAACACTGAAGCTTTCTTT

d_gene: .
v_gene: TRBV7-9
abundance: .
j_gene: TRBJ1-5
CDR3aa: CASSSDDQPQHF
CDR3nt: TGTGCCAGCAGCTCCGACGATCAGCCCCAGCATTTT

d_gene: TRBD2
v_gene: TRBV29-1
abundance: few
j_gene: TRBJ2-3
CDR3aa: CSVEGGGRTSGRQHTDTQYF
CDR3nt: TGCAGCGTTGAAGGAGGGGGGAGGACTAGCGGGAGGCAACACACAGATACGCAGTATTTT

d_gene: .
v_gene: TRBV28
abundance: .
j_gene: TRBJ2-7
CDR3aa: CASSLHREVTEQYF
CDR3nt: TGTGCCAGCAGTTTACACAGGGAAGTCACCGAGCAGTACTTC

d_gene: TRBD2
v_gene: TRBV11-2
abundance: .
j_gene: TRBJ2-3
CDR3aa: CASSFSGSVGDTQYF
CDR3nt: TGTGCCAGCAGTTTTAGCGGGAGTGTTGGAGATACGCAGTATTTT

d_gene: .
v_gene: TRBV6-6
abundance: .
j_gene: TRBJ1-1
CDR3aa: CASEGLEVRRAFF
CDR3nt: TGTGCCAGCGAAGGGCTGGAGGTGAGGCGAGCTTTCTTT

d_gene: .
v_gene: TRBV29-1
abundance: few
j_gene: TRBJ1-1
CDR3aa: CSVESESPNTEAFF
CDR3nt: TGCAGCGTTGAGTCCGAAAGCCCGAACACTGAAGCTTTCTTT

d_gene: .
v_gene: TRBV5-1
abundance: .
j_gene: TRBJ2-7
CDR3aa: CASDRTDSYEQYF
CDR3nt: TGCGCCAGCGACCGGACGGACTCCTACGAGCAGTACTTC

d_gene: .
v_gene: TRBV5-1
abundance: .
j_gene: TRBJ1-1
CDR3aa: CASIWEEQAFF
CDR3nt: TGCGCCAGCATTTGGGAGGAGCAAGCTTTCTTT

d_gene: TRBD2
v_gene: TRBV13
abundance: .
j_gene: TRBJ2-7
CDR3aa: CASSSRLAGGNEQYF
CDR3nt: TGTGCCAGCAGCTCTCGACTAGCGGGGGGCAACGAGCAGTACTTC

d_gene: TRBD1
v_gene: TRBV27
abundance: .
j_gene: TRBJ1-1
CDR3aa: CASSLSGGRYQTEAFF
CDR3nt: TGTGCCAGCAGTCTCTCAGGGGGGCGATACCAAACGGAAGCTTTCTTT

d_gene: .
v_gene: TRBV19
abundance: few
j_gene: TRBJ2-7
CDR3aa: CASSVTSSGSYEQYF
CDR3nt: TGTGCCAGTAGTGTTACTAGCTCGGGGTCCTACGAGCAGTACTTC

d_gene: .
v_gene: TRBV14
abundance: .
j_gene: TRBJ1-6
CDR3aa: CASSQTLSGLLHF
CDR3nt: TGTGCCAGCAGCCAAACACTATCAGGACTCCTACACTTT

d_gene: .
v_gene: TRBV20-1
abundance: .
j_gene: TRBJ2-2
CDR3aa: CSAFTGELFF
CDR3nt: TGCAGTGCTTTCACCGGGGAGCTGTTTTTT

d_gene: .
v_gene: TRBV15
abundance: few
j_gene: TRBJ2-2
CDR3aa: CATSSSTGELFF
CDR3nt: TGTGCCACCAGCAGTTCCACCGGGGAGCTGTTTTTT

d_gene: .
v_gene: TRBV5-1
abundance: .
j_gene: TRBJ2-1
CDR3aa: CASSLGVGYNEQFF
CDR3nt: TGCGCCAGCAGCTTGGGGGTAGGATACAATGAGCAGTTCTTC

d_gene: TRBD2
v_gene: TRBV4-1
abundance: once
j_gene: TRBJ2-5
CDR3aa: CASSHSQTSGSQETQYF
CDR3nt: TGCGCCAGCAGCCACAGTCAGACTAGCGGGAGTCAAGAGACCCAGTACTTC

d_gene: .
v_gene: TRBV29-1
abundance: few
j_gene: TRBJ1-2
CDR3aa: CSVEDLGGGYTF
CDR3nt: TGCAGCGTTGAAGATCTTGGGGGAGGCTACACCTTC

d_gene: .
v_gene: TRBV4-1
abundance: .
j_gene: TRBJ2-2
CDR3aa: CASSYGVDGELFF
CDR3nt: TGCGCCAGCAGCTACGGGGTGGACGGGGAGCTGTTTTTT

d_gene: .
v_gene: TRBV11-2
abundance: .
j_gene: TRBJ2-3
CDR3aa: CASSPSTDTQYF
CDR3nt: TGTGCCAGCAGCCCATCCACAGATACGCAGTATTTT

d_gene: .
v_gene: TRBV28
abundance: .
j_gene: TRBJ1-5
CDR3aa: CASSSDILSNQPQHF
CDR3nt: TGTGCCAGCAGTTCAGACATCTTGAGCAATCAGCCCCAGCATTTT

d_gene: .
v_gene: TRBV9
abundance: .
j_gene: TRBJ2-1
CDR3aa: CASSVAIRGNEQFF
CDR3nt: TGTGCCAGCAGCGTAGCAATCCGCGGGAATGAGCAGTTCTTC

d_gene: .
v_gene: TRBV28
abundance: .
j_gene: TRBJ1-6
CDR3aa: CASSLSAGPPGYSPLHF
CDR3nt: TGTGCCAGCAGTTTATCGGCGGGGCCCCCTGGATATTCACCCCTCCACTTT

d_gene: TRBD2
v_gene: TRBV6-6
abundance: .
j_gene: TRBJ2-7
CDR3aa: CASSYGLAATYEQYF
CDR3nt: TGTGCCAGCAGTTACGGGCTAGCGGCTACCTACGAGCAGTACTTC

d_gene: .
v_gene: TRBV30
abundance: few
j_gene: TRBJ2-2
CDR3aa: CAWSFVGGELFF
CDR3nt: TGTGCCTGGAGTTTTGTTGGCGGGGAGCTGTTTTTT

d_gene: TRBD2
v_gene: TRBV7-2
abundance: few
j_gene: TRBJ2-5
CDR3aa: CASSLGHLAGGWEETQYF
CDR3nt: TGTGCCAGCAGCTTAGGGCATCTGGCGGGAGGTTGGGAAGAGACCCAGTACTTC

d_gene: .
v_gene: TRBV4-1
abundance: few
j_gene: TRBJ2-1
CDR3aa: CASSRSSDSYNEQFF
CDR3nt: TGCGCCAGCAGCCGATCTAGCGACTCCTACAATGAGCAGTTCTTC

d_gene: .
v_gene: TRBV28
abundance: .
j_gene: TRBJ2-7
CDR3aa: CASSADSYEQYF
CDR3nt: TGTGCCAGCAGTGCCGACTCCTACGAGCAGTACTTC